The clone carrying this T cell receptor beta chain was seen only a few times. What it binds is not known. The authors sequenced patients whose flow cytometry had shown CD8+CD57+ cell expansion. The study sampled blood from patients who had received no therapy. Genomic DNA was employed as the template in profiling TCR beta VDJ and CDR3. Each CDR3 protein is one row after TCRdb ran MiXCR on the reads. The repertoire holds around 500,000 distinct CDR3 sequences, with around 33% as singletons. The record originates from a study of CD8+CD57+ T cells in acquired aplastic anemia. General observations from the study: Significant differences in CD8+ Simpson's diversity were not observed between patients and controls.

What was sequenced was sorted CD4+, CD8+, or CD8+CD57+ T cells (not recorded which) from PBMCs. The receptor comes from a human donor with aplastic anemia.

The CDR3 loop is CATSSGSYNEQFF. The CDR3, as DNA: TGTGCCACCTCTAGCGGCTCCTACAATGAGCAGTTCTTC. The chain combines TRBV24-1 with TRBJ2-1; 7 bases line up with TRBD2. Unmatched junction bases numbered 1, after V lost 9 bases and J lost 0 bases. The CDR3 is 13 amino acids. Germline V lookup: CDR1 KGHDR, CDR2 SFDVKD.